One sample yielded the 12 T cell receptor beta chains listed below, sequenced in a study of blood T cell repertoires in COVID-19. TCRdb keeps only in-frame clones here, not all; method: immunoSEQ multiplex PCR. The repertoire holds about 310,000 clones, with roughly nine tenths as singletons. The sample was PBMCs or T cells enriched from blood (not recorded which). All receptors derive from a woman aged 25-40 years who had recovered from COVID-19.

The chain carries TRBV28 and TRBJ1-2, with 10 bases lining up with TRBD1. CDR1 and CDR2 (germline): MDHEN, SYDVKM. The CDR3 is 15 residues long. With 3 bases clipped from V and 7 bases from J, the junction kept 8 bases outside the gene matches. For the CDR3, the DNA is TGTGCCAGCAGTTTGGACAGGGGGACTTCGGGTGGCTACACCTTC. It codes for CASSLDRGTSGGYTF.

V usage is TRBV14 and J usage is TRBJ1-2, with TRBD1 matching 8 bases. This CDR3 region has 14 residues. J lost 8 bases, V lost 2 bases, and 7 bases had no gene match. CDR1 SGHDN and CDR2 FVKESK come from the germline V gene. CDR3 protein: CASSQNYRGWGYTF. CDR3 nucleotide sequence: TGTGCCAGCAGCCAAAACTACAGGGGGTGGGGCTACACCTTC.

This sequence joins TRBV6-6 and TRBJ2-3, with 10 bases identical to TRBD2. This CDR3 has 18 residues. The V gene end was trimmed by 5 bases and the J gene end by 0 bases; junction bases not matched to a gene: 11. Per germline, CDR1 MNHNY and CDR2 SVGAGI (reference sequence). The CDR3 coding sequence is TGTGCCAGCAGTCGCATAGCGGGAGGTACCTCTAGCACAGATACGCAGTATTTT. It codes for CASSRIAGGTSSTDTQYF.

The CDR3, as DNA: TGTGCCAGCAGCCAAATAGACACTGAAGCTTTCTTT. This sequence encodes CASSQIDTEAFF. V and J are TRBV4-2 and TRBJ1-1; no reliable D call. The CDR3 length is 12 residues. Germline V CDR1 and CDR2: LGHNA, YNFKEQ. The V gene lost 2 bases and the J gene lost 3 bases, with 4 bases spanning the gap.

The CDR3 DNA follows: TGCAGCGTTGTCCTAGACAGGGACTATGGCTACACCTTC. It translates to CSVVLDRDYGYTF. This chain joins TRBV29-1 and TRBJ1-2, with 7 nucleotides matching TRBD1. Unmatched junction bases numbered 5, after V lost 4 bases and J lost 3 bases. The germline gives CDR1 SQVTM, CDR2 ANQGSEA. This CDR3 contains 13 residues.

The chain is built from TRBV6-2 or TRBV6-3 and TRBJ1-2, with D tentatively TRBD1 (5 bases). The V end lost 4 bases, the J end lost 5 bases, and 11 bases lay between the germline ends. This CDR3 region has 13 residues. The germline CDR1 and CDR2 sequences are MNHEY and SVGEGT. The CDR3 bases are TGTGCCAGCAGTTGGGAAGGGGATTATGGCTACACCTTC. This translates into CASSWEGDYGYTF.

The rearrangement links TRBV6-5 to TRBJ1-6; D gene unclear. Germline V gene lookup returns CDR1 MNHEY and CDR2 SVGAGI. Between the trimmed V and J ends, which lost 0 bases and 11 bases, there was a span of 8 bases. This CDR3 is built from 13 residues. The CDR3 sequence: CASSYSVLAPLHF. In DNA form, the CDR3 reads TGTGCCAGCAGTTACTCCGTTCTTGCACCCCTCCACTTT.

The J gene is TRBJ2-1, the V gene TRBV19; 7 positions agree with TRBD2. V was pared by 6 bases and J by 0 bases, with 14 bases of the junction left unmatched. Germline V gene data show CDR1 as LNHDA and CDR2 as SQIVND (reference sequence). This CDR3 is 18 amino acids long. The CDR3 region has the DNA TGTGCCAGTAGGAGCAGCGGGATATCAAGAAGCTCCTACAATGAGCAGTTCTTC. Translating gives CASRSSGISRSSYNEQFF.

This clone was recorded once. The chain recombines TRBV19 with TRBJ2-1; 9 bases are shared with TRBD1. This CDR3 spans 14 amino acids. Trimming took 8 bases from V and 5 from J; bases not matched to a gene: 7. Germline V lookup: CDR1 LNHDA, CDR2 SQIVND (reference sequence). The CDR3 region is CASGDRALDNEQFF. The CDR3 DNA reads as TGTGCCAGTGGGGACAGGGCGCTAGACAATGAGCAGTTCTTC.

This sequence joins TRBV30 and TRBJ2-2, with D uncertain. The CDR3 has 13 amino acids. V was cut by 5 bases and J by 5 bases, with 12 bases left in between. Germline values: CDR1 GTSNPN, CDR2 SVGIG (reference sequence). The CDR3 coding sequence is TGTGCCTGGTCGAGCGAAATTACCGGGGAGCTGTTTTTT. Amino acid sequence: CAWSSEITGELFF.

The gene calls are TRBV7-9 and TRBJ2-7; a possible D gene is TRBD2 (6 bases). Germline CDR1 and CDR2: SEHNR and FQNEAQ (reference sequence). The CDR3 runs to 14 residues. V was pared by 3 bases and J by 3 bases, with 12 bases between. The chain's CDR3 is CASSLFGGNYEQYF. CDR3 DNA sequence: TGTGCCAGCAGCTTGTTTGGAGGGAACTACGAGCAGTACTTC. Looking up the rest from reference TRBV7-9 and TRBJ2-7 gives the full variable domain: DTGVSQNPRHKITKRGQNVTFRCDPISEHNRLYWYRQTLGQGPEFLTYFQNEAQLEKSRLLSDRFSAERPKGSFSTLEIQRTEQGDSAMYLCASSLFGGNYEQYFGPGTRLTVT.

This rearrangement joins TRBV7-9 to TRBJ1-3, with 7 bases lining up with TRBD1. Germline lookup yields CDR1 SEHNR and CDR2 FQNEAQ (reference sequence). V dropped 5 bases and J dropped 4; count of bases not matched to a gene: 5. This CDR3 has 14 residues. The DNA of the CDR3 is TGTGCCAGCAGCCCGACAGGGATCGGAAACACCATATATTTT. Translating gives CASSPTGIGNTIYF.